This T cell receptor beta chain is drawn from a study of regulatory T cells in long-lasting Graves disease (dated by TCRdb to about 2021). About the study as a whole: In the newly diagnosed Graves' disease group, patients had been taking antithyroid drugs for less than 3 months. A total of some 33 samples were covered by TCR sequencing, comprising approximately 13 persistent and some 20 newly diagnosed Graves' disease patients. The study was registered as a clinical trial and conducted in China. Persistent Graves' disease patients were compared with newly diagnosed Graves' disease patients by peripheral blood TCR sequencing and RNA sequencing. Broad study findings and their caveats: Only peripheral blood was studied, because thyroid tissue, the primary lesion, was inaccessible. More public clonotypes were shared among persistent patients (fewer than 3,000) than among newly diagnosed patients (under 1,000). Lower TCR Shannon entropy and fewer highly expanded clones were observed in persistent Graves' disease patients than in newly diagnosed patients, which suggested clonal expansion. The authors acknowledged the small sample size as a limitation that may reduce accuracy. Only the TCR beta chain was sequenced and analyzed. Persistent disease showed preferential use of TRBV28, TRBJ1-2 and TRBJ2-5, whereas newly diagnosed disease favored TRBV20-1 and TRBJ2-1.

The junction carries 9 bases between V and J, which are trimmed by 3 bases and 0 bases respectively. The CDR3 has 15 amino acids, counting the end cysteine and phenylalanine. The CDR3 DNA has 45 bases and is translated from base 1. CDR1 and CDR2, per the germline V gene, are SGHAT and FQNNGV. The table lists this clonotype with many counts. There is no known antigen for this receptor. Base qualities are not at hand, and no much larger clone is one base apart. The receptor library was made with multiplex PCR. The listed sequencing device is Illumina HiSeq 4000. To build TCR beta libraries, CDR3 regions were amplified by Arm-PCR using iRepertoire HTBI primers. PCR products were gel purified before sequencing. As for how the authors treated the data: Gene usage analysis of CDR3 amino acid clonotypes used the approximately 56 TRBV and about 15 TRBJ segments found across samples. COPE and FqMerger were used to merge filtered high-quality paired reads into contigs. BLAST was used to align contigs to IMGT TRBV, TRBD and TRBJ reference genes, and CDR3 was defined according to IMGT. Highly expanded clones were defined as clonotypes with a frequency above 0.1%. Shannon entropy was used to measure repertoire diversity, and the Gini coefficient was used to measure V-J evenness. A clonotype was considered public if more than one individual shared it. The public reads were run again by TCRdb, first through fastp at Q25 and then through MiXCR, and only productive beta chains were kept. CDR3 protein duplicates are merged, each entry listing the most common genes and DNA. These V and J calls are TCRdb output, not the study's own analysis. This sample holds around 420,000 distinct CDR3 sequences; 14% to 15% were observed only once. Clones ranked in the top ten supply around 7.6% of the sample.

The time point label on this specimen signifies: newly diagnosed GD, antithyroid drugs for less than 3 months. RNA was extracted from PBMCs in TRIzol for both TCR sequencing and RNA sequencing. Graves' disease was diagnosed according to American Thyroid Association guidelines. Patients were recruited from an endocrinology department in Xi'an, China. Each patient gave approximately 10 milliliters of peripheral blood, collected in an EDTA anticoagulant tube. PBMCs were isolated by Ficoll Paque Plus density gradient separation without further T cell sorting. An Agilent 2100 Bioanalyzer and agarose gel were used to check RNA quality, while a NanoDrop 2000 measured RNA concentration. The sample was also reused in another study, on T cells in Graves' hyperthyroidism and ophthalmopathy. From the second report: A patient counted as having stable Graves' hyperthyroidism if no progression to ophthalmopathy occurred over 18 months of follow-up. Hyperthyroidism patients were aged 18 to 65 years and newly diagnosed, with disease duration of less than 2 months. Any patient with an uncontrolled infection, another autoimmune disease, pregnancy or lactation was excluded. Diagnoses were established on the basis of clinical symptoms, serum thyroxine and TRAb, thyroid ultrasound, and orbital computed tomography. The first round of RT-PCR for the TCR CDR3 was performed with the HTBI primer set and the Qiagen OneStep RT-PCR kit. Most expanded thyroid clonotypes (frequency above 0.001) were also detected in blood, suggesting blood repertoires may reflect thyroid immune responses. A 13 V-J signature model separated ophthalmopathy from stable hyperthyroidism, with 87.88% sensitivity and roughly 81% specificity in cross-validation and 80%/75% in testing. During validation, the model predicted progression to ophthalmopathy a median of approximately 7 months ahead of onset, with 60% to 71% sensitivity and 72.22% specificity. TCR V-J signatures able to tell the groups apart were searched for in a discovery cohort of 90 to 100 patients, of whom more than 40 had Graves' ophthalmopathy and around 56 had stable Graves' hyperthyroidism. An independent validation cohort of 18 to 20 hyperthyroidism patients and roughly 16 patients who later progressed to ophthalmopathy tested prospective prediction of ophthalmopathy. The approximately 95 discovery patients were divided at random into training and test sets in a 7:3 ratio. In six Graves' hyperthyroidism patients, the study also compared T-cell repertoires from thyroid tissue with T-cell repertoires from blood. Once sampling was done, hyperthyroidism patients were given methimazole at a starting dose of 30 mg daily, whereas ophthalmopathy patients were given high-dose intravenous methylprednisolone. The libraries were constructed in a second round of multiplex PCR and then size-selected and purified. The libraries were sequenced on an Illumina HiSeq2000 using paired-end 100 bp reads. SOAPnuke was used to process the raw data, throwing out any read that contained adapters or uncalled bases, had a mean Phred below 15, or lacked an exact constant-primer or identifier match. High-quality paired reads were merged using COPE v1.2.5, and each unique nucleotide sequence was defined as a clonotype. Clonotypes were aligned to IMGT TRBV, TRBD and TRBJ reference segments using MiTCR v1.1. The analysis included only V-J combinations with a frequency above 0.0001, which together covered about 99% of the repertoires. A TCS score was defined as the ratio of F50 (clonal expansion) to E x V (chaos), with BLOSUM62-based TCRdist applied between CDR3 peptides within each V-J. Welch's t-statistics and random forest reduced roughly 530 V-J features to roughly 13, which were used in a naive Bayes classifier (R e1071). Sample size was not statistically predetermined, and investigators were not blinded to group allocation. The paper reports TCR Vbeta CDR3 sequencing of 140 or so peripheral blood samples: some 44 ophthalmopathy, 75 to 80 hyperthyroidism and 17 progressor patients.

The starting material was peripheral blood mononuclear cells (PBMCs), obtained at new diagnosis, from a patient treated with antithyroid drugs. This TCR was sampled from a woman aged 40 to 50 with Graves disease. Donor details come from another sample of the same person, matched by shared clones. In this chain, TRBV11-2 is recombined with TRBJ2-1; no D gene call is confident. The DNA is TGTGCCAGCAGCTTGGAGTACAGCTCCTACAATGAGCAGTTCTTC. It specifies CASSLEYSSYNEQFF.